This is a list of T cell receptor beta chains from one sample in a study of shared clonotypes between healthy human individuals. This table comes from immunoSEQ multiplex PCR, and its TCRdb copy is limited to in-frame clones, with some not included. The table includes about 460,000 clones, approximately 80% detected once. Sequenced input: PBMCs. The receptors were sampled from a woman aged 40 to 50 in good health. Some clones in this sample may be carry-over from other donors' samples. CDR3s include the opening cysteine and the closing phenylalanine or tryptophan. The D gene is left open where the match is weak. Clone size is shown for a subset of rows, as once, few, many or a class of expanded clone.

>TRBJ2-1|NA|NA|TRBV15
TGTGCCACCGCCTCCAGGGGATACAATGAGCAGTTCTTC
CATASRGYNEQFF
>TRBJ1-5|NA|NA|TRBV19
TGTGCCAGTAGTATAGATTTTGCCAATCAGCCCCAGCATTTT
CASSIDFANQPQHF
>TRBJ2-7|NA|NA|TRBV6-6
TGTGCCAGCAGTACGGGAAACTCCTACGAGCAGTACTTC
CASSTGNSYEQYF
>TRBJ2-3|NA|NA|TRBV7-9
TGTGCCAGCAGCGAAGATACGCAGTATTTT
CASSEDTQYF
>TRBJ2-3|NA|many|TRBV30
TGTGCCTGGAGTGTAGGGGGACCTTCAGATACGCAGTATTTT
CAWSVGGPSDTQYF
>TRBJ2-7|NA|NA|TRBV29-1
TGCAGCGTTGACCCCGGGGGTGAGCAGTACTTC
CSVDPGGEQYF
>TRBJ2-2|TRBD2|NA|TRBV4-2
TGTGCCAGCAGCCAAGGGGCGGGAGGGTCCGGGGAGCTGTTTTTT
CASSQGAGGSGELFF
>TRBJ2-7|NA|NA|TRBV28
TGTGCCAGCAGTTTATTGGTTCAGGGCTACGAGCAGTACTTC
CASSLLVQGYEQYF
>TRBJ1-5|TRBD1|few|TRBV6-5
TGTGCCAGCAGTCGGACAGGGGGCCAGGATCAGCCCCAGCATTTT
CASSRTGGQDQPQHF
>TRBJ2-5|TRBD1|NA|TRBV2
TGTGCCAGCAGAGACAGGGGACAGACCCAGTACTTC
CASRDRGQTQYF
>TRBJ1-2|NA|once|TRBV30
TGTGCCTGGATGACAGGCCGGGATGGCTACACCTTC
CAWMTGRDGYTF
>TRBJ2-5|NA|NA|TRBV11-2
TGTGCCAGCAGCTTACAAGAGACCCAGTACTTC
CASSLQETQYF
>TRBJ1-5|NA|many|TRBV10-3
TGTGCCATCAGTGAGTCAGGGCACCAGGGTGACGGTCCCCAGCATTTT
CAISESGHQGDGPQHF
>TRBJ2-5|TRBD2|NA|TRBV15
TGTGCCACCAGCAGAGTAGGACTAGCAGAGACCCAGTACTTC
CATSRVGLAETQYF
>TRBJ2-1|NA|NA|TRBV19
TGTGCCAGCTCCGCGGCTCCCCGAGGGGAGCAGTTCTTC
CASSAAPRGEQFF
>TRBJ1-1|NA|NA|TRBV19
TGTGCCAGTAGTAGGGGGGCTGAAGCTTTCTTT
CASSRGAEAFF
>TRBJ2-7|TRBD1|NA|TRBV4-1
TGCGCCAGCAGCCAAACCCTTAGGACAGGGAAAAGTTACGAGCAGTACTTC
CASSQTLRTGKSYEQYF
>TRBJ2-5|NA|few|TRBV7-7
TGTGCTAGCAGCTTAGATGCAGGGCCGGAGACCCAGTACTTC
CASSLDAGPETQYF
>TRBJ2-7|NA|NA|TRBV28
TGTGCCAGCTCGACGGGAACAGAAATCTACGAGCAGTACTTC
CASSTGTEIYEQYF
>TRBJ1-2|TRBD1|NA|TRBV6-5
TGTGCCAGCAGTAACGGACAGGGTCCTGGCTACACCTTC
CASSNGQGPGYTF
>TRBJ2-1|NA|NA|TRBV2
TGTGCCAGCGGGCGGTTATACAATGAGCAGTTCTTC
CASGRLYNEQFF
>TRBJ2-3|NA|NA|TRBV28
TGTGCCAGCAGACCAATTAGCACAGATACGCAGTATTTT
CASRPISTDTQYF
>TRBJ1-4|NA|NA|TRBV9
TGTGCCAGCTCAGGACGGTTTAATGAAAAACTGTTTTTT
CASSGRFNEKLFF
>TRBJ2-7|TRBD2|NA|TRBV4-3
TGCGCCAGCAGCCAGTCGACTAGCGGGTTCTACGAGCAGTACTTC
CASSQSTSGFYEQYF
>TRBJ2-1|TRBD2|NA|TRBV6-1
TGTGCCAGCAGTGAAAACGGTAGCGGGAGGAATGAGCAGTTCTTC
CASSENGSGRNEQFF
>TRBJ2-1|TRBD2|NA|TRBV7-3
TGTGCCAGCAGCTTATTCCCCACACTAGCGGGAGGCAATGAGCAGTTCTTC
CASSLFPTLAGGNEQFF
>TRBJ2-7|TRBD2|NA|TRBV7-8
TGTGCCAGCAGCTACCGACTAGCGGGAGTGGCCGAGCAGTACTTC
CASSYRLAGVAEQYF